The TCR beta chain described here comes from a study of cytotoxic CD8 clonotypes in ibrutinib-treated CLL. Study information: It was after a median 12 months of treatment, range 6 to 36, that response samples were taken. Overall study findings and caveats: Researchers report that baseline clonality outpaced age-matched healthy donors and tracked circulating CD8+ T-cell counts.

As regards this clone: Antigen specificity is unknown.

Per the germline V gene, CDR1 is LNHDA and CDR2 is SQIVND (reference sequence). The CDR3 covers 15 residues. V was pared by 7 bases and J by 0 bases, with 13 bases between. Sequencing used immunoSEQ multiplex PCR; TCRdb keeps in-frame clones, though not all of them. The sample yields about 180,000 clones, approximately 80% seen once. The source material was PBMCs, sampled after 24 months of ibrutinib treatment. The V gene is TRBV19, the J gene TRBJ1-5, with D tentatively TRBD1 (6 bases). The TCR comes from a human donor with chronic lymphocytic leukemia. In DNA form, the CDR3 reads TGTGCCAGTAAGTGGGGGGCTCGTAGCAATCAGCCCCAGCATTTT. This codes for CASKWGARSNQPQHF.